The clone carrying this TCR beta chain was observed a few times. The sample's time point: newly diagnosed GD, antithyroid drugs for less than 3 months. RNA from PBMCs was the source of the TCR library. The sample originates from a study of regulatory T cells in long-lasting Graves disease. TCR beta libraries were built with iRepertoire HTBI primers and Arm-PCR of CDR3 regions. TCRdb passed the multiplex PCR reads through MiXCR, listing each CDR3 protein once. The sample has about 420,000 distinct CDR3 sequences, roughly 17% seen once; the top ten hold around 23%. These data are also associated with another study on T cells in Graves' hyperthyroidism and ophthalmopathy. That study reports: Researchers barred patients who had uncontrolled infection, other autoimmune disease, pregnancy or lactation.

The clonotype comes from a woman younger than 35 with Graves disease. The sequencing here drew on peripheral blood mononuclear cells (PBMCs), taken at new diagnosis, from a patient treated with antithyroid drugs.

DNA for the CDR3: TGTGCCTGGAGGGGAGCGGACTATGGGCAGTACTTC. Translated: CAWRGADYGQYF. V gene TRBV30 combines with J gene TRBJ2-7; D perhaps matches TRBD2 (6 bases). The CDR3 spans 12 residues. CDR1 GTSNPN and CDR2 SVGIG come from the germline V gene (reference sequence). V was cut by 3 bases and J by 9 bases, with 15 bases left in between.